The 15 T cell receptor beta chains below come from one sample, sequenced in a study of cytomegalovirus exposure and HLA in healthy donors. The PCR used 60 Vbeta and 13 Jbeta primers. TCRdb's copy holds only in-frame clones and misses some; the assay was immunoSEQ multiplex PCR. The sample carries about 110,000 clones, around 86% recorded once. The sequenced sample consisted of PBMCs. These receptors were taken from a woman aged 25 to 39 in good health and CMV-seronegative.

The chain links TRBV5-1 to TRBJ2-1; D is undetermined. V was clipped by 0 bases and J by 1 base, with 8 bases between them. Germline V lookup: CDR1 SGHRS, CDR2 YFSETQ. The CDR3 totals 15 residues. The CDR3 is CASSLDRVSYNEQFF. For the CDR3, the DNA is TGCGCCAGCAGCTTGGATCGCGTATCCTACAATGAGCAGTTCTTC.

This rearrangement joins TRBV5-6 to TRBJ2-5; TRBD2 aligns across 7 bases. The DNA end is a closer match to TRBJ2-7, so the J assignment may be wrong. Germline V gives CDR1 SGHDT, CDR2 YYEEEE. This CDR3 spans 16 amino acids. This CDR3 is CASLLLVSGFPYEQYF. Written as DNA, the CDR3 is TGTGCCAGCTTACTCTTGGTTAGCGGGTTCCCCTACGAGCAGTACTTC.

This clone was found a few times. The CDR3 reads CASSLGGQGVGGNTIYF. CDR3 DNA sequence: TGTGCCAGCAGCTTAGGTGGACAGGGTGTTGGCGGAAACACCATATATTTT. The rearrangement joins TRBV7-8 to TRBJ1-3; TRBD1 matches 8 bases. Per germline, CDR1 SGHVS and CDR2 FQNEAQ. The length of the CDR3 is 17 residues. With V trimmed by 1 base and J by 4 bases, 9 bases remained unmatched. The full variable domain, rest sourced from reference TRBV7-8 and TRBJ1-3, is GAGVSQSPRYKVAKRGQDVALRCDPISGHVSLFWYQQALGQGPEFLTYFQNEAQLDKSGLPSDRFFAERPEGSVSTLKIQRTQQEDSAVYLCASSLGGQGVGGNTIYFGEGSWLTVV.

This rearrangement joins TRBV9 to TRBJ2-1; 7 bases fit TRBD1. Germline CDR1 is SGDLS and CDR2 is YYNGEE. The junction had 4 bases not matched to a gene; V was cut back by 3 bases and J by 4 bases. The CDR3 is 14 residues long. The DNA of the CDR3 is TGTGCCAGCAGCGCCGGGACAGAGTACAATGAGCAGTTCTTC. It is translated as CASSAGTEYNEQFF.

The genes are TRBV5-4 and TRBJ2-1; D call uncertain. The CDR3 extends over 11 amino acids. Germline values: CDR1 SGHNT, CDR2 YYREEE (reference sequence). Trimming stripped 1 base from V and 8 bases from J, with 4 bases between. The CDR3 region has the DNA TGTGCCAGCAGCTTGCGCGATGAGCAGTTCTTC. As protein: CASSLRDEQFF. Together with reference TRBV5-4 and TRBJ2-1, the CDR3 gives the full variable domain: ETGVTQSPTHLIKTRGQQVTLRCSSQSGHNTVSWYQQALGQGPQFIFQYYREEENGRGNFPPRFSGLQFPNYSSELNVNALELDDSALYLCASSLRDEQFFGPGTRLTVL.

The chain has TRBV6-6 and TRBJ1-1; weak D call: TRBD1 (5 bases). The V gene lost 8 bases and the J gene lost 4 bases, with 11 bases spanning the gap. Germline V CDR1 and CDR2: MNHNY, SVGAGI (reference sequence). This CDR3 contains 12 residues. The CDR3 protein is CASGGLGTEAFF. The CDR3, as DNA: TGTGCCAGCGGGGGGTTGGGCACTGAAGCTTTCTTT.

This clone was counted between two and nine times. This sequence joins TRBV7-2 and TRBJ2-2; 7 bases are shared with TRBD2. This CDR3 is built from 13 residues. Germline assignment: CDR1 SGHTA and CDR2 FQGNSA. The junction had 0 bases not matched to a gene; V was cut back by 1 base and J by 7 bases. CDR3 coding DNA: TGTGCCAGCAGCTTAGTAGCGGGCGGGGAGCTGTTTTTT. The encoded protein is CASSLVAGGELFF.

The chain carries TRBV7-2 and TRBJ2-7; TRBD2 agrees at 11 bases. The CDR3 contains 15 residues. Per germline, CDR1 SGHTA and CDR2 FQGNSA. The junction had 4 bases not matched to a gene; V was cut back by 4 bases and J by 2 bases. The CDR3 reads CASSSLAGGPYEQYF. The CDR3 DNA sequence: TGTGCCAGCAGCTCTCTAGCGGGAGGTCCCTACGAGCAGTACTTC.

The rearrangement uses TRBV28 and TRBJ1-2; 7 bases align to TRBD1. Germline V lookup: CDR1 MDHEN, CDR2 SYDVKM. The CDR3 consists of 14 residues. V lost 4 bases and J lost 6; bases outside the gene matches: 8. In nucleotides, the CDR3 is TGTGCCAGCAGTTCCCATGGACAGGTTCATGGCTACACCTTC. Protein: CASSSHGQVHGYTF.

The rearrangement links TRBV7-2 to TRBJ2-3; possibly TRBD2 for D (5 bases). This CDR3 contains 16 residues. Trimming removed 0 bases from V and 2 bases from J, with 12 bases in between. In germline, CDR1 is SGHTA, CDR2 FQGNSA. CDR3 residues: CASSLAQLGDTDTQYF. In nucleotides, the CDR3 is TGTGCCAGCAGCTTAGCGCAGCTGGGAGACACAGATACGCAGTATTTT.

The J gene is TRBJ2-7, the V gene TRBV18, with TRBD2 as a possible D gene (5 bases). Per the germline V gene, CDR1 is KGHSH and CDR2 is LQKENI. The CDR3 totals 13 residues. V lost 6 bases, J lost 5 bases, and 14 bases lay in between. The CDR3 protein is CASSRLLDNEQYF. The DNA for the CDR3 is TGTGCCAGCTCGCGGCTACTAGACAACGAGCAGTACTTC.

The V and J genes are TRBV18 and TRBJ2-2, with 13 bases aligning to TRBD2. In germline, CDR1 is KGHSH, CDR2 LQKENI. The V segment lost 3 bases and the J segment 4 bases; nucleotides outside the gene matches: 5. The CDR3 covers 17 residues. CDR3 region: CASSPRTSGSGTGELFF. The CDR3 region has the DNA TGTGCCAGCTCACCCCGGACTAGCGGGAGCGGCACCGGGGAGCTGTTTTTT. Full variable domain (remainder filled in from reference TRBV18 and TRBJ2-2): NAGVMQNPRHLVRRRGQEARLRCSPMKGHSHVYWYRQLPEEGLKFMVYLQKENIIDESGMPKERFSAEFPKEGPSILRIQQVVRGDSAAYFCASSPRTSGSGTGELFFGEGSRLTVL.

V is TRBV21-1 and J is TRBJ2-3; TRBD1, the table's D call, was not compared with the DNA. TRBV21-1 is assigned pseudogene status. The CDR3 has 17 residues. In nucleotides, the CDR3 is TGTGCCAGCAGCAAAGCGCGGGCCAGGGGGCATAAAGATACGCAGTATTTT. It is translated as CASSKARARGHKDTQYF.

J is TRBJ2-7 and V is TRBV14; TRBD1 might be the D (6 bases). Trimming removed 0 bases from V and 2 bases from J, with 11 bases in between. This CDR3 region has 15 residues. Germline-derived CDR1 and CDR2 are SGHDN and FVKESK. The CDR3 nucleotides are TGTGCCAGCAGCCAAGATATCAGGACAGCCTACGAGCAGTACTTC. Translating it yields CASSQDIRTAYEQYF.

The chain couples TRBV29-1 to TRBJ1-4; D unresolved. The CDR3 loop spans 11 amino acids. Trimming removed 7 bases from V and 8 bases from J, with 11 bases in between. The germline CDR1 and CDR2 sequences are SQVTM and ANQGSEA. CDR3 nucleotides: TGCAGCGCTGGTACCGAGGAAAAACTGTTTTTT. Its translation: CSAGTEEKLFF.